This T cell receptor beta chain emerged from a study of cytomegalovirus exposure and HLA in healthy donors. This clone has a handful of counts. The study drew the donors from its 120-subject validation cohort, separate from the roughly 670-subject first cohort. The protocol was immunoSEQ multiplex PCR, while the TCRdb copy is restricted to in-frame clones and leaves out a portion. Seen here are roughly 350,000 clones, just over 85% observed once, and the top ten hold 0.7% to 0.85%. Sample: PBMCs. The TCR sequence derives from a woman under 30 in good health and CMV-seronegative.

This CDR3 reads CASSVHRVSYEQYF. The CDR3 coding sequence is TGTGCCAGTAGTGTTCACAGGGTATCCTACGAGCAGTACTTC. V and J are TRBV19 and TRBJ2-7, with D possibly TRBD1 on 6 matching bases. CDR3 length: 14 amino acids. Germline V lookup: CDR1 LNHDA, CDR2 SQIVND (reference sequence). The V end lost 5 bases, the J end lost 1 base, and 12 bases lay between the germline ends.